These 3 T cell receptor beta chains share one sample of origin, sequenced in a study of regulatory T cells in long-lasting Graves disease. Arm-PCR of CDR3 regions with iRepertoire HTBI primers generated TCR beta libraries. TCRdb reprocessed the multiplex PCR reads via MiXCR and lists one record per CDR3 protein. The data show 200,000 to 250,000 distinct CDR3 sequences, around 17% seen once. Specified time point: newly diagnosed GD, antithyroid drugs for less than 3 months. From PBMCs, RNA was extracted and then used to make the TCR library. Here the sequenced sample was peripheral blood mononuclear cells (PBMCs), taken at new diagnosis, from a patient treated with antithyroid drugs. These receptors were obtained from a female donor with Graves disease.

At least ten counts were recorded for this clonotype. The genes are TRBV19 and TRBJ1-4, with D maybe TRBD1 (5 bases). V dropped 3 bases and J dropped 5 bases, with 10 bases sitting between them. This CDR3 has 14 amino acids. Germline assignment: CDR1 LNHDA and CDR2 SQIVND (reference sequence). The CDR3 nucleotides read TGTGCCAGTAGTATTGGCGGGGGGAATGAAAAACTGTTTTTT. It specifies CASSIGGGNEKLFF.

This clonotype appeared many times. This rearrangement joins TRBV10-2 to TRBJ2-7; D might be TRBD1 (5 bases). Germline V lookup: CDR1 WSHSY, CDR2 SAAADI. This CDR3 has 15 amino acids. Trimming took off 5 bases at V and 3 bases at J, with 17 bases between the two ends. The CDR3, as DNA: TGCGCCAGCAGTTCTTTTTTCTCAGGGAACTACGAGCAGTACTTC. As protein: CASSSFFSGNYEQYF.

This clonotype was observed a handful of times. It may be a read error: a sequence one base away is much more abundant. The J gene is TRBJ2-1, the V gene TRBV2, with TRBD1 matching 9 bases. J gave up 4 bases and V 11 bases, and 12 bases lay outside the gene matches. Germline loops: CDR1 SNHLY, CDR2 FYNNEI. The CDR3 has 15 residues. CDR3 coding DNA: TGTGCCTGCGGTGTTAGGACAGGGGCTTACAATGAGCAGTTCTTC. Translating gives CACGVRTGAYNEQFF.